The text below deals with one TCR beta chain. What it recognizes is unknown. This sample stems from a study of cytomegalovirus exposure and HLA in healthy donors. Study background: A subsequent analysis stated that the 120 or so validation repertoires were run on the same platform as the approximately 700 first-cohort repertoires.

Points from the study as a whole: There were a few CMV-associated chains whose specificity for CMV antigens was confirmed in vitro. Most TCR sequences were seen very rarely across donors, but some public TCRs occurred in many. The study labeled fewer than 200 TCR beta chains cytomegalovirus-associated.

Sequenced by immunoSEQ multiplex PCR; TCRdb stores in-frame clones only, minus some. Among around 300,000 clones listed, 65% to 90% were seen once. V lost 9 bases and J 5 bases, leaving 4 bases between the germline ends. Per germline, CDR1 SGHDN and CDR2 FVKESK. The CDR3 totals 10 residues. Sequencing was carried out using PBMCs. The chain links TRBV14 to TRBJ2-2; D remains ambiguous. The TCR was taken from a woman younger than 30 in good health and CMV-seronegative. The CDR3 is CARRTGELFF. The DNA for the CDR3 is TGTGCCAGGAGAACCGGGGAGCTGTTTTTT.